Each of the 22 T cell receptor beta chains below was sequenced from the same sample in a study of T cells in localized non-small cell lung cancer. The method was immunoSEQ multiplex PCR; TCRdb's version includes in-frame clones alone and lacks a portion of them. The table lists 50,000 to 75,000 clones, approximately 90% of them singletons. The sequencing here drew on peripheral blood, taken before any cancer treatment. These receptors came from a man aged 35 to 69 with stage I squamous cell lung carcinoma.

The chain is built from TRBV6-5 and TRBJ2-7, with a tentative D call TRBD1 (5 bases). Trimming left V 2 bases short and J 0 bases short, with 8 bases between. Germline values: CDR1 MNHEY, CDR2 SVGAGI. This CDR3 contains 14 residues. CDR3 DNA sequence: TGTGCCAGCAGTTACGACAGAACCTCCTACGAGCAGTACTTC. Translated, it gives CASSYDRTSYEQYF.

The DNA for the CDR3 is TGTGCCAGCAGCTTAGGGGTCCAAGAGACCCAGTACTTC. Translated, it gives CASSLGVQETQYF. The chain carries TRBV7-9 and TRBJ2-5; D is unclear. CDR3 length: 13 residues. V was cut by 1 base and J by 1 base, with 4 bases left in between. From germline, CDR1 is SEHNR and CDR2 FQNEAQ (reference sequence).

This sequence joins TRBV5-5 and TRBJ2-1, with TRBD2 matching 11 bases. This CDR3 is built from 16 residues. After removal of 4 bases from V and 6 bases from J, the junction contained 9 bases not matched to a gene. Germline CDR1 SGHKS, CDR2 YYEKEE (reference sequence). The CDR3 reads CASSTLAGGPGNEQFF. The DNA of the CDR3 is TGTGCCAGCAGCACTTTAGCGGGAGGGCCGGGCAATGAGCAGTTCTTC.

The CDR3 coding sequence is TGTGCCAGCAGCGGGGCCTGGGGACTAGCTGCTTTAGGAGAGACCCAGTACTTC. Protein sequence: CASSGAWGLAALGETQYF. The chain uses TRBV5-8 and TRBJ2-5, with 9 bases aligning to TRBD2. The CDR3 loop spans 18 amino acids. Losses at the gene ends were 4 bases for V and 4 bases for J; bases not matched to a gene: 17. Germline CDR1 reads SGHTS; CDR2 reads YDEGEE.

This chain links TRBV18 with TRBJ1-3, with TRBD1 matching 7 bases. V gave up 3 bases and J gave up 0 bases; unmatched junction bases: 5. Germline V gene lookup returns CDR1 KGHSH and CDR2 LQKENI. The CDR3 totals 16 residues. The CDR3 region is CASSPTGQSSGNTIYF. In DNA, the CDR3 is TGTGCCAGCTCACCGACAGGGCAAAGCTCTGGAAACACCATATATTTT.

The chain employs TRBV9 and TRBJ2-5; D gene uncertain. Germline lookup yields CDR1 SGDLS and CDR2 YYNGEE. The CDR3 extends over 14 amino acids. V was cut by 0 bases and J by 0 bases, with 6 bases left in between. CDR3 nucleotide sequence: TGTGCCAGCAGCGTAGGGAGCGACCAAGAGACCCAGTACTTC. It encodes CASSVGSDQETQYF. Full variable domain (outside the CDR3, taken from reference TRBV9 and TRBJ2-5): DSGVTQTPKHLITATGQRVTLRCSPRSGDLSVYWYQQSLDQGLQFLIQYYNGEERAKGNILERFSAQQFPDLHSELNLSSLELGDSALYFCASSVGSDQETQYFGPGTRLLVL.

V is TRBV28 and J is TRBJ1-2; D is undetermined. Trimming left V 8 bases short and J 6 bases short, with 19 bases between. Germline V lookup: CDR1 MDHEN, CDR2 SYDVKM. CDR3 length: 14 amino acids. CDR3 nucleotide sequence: TGTGCCAGCTCCCCGGCGGGCAGGTCTAATGGCTACACCTTC. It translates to CASSPAGRSNGYTF.

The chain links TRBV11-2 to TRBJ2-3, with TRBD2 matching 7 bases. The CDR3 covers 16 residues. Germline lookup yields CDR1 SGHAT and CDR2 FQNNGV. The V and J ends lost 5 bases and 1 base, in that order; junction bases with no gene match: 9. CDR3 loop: CASSPLLGGGTDTQYF. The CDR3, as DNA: TGTGCCAGCAGCCCACTGTTGGGGGGGGGCACAGATACGCAGTATTTT.

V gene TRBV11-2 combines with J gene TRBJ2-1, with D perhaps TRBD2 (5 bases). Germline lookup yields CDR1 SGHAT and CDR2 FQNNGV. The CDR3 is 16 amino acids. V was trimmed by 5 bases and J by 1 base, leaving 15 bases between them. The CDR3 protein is CASSPLKGGSYNEQFF. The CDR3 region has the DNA TGTGCCAGCAGCCCGCTTAAGGGCGGGTCCTACAATGAGCAGTTCTTC.

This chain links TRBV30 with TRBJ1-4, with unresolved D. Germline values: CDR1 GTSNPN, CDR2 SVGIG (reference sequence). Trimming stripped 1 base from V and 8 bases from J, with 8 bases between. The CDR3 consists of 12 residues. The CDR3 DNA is TGTGCCTGGAGTGCCCCTGAAGAAAAACTGTTTTTT. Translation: CAWSAPEEKLFF.

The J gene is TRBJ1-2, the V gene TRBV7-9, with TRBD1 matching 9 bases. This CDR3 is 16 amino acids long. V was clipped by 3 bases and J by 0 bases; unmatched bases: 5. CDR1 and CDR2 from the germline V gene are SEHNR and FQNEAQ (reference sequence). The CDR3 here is CASSLGQGGTNYGYTF. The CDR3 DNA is TGTGCCAGCAGCTTGGGACAGGGAGGAACTAACTATGGCTACACCTTC. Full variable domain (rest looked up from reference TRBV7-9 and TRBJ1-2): DTGVSQNPRHKITKRGQNVTFRCDPISEHNRLYWYRQTLGQGPEFLTYFQNEAQLEKSRLLSDRFSAERPKGSFSTLEIQRTEQGDSAMYLCASSLGQGGTNYGYTFGSGTRLTVV.

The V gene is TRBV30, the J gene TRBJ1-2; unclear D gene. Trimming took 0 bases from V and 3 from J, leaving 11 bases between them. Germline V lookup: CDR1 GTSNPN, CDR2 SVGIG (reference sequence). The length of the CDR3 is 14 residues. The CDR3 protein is CAWSVLGRDYGYTF. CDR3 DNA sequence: TGTGCCTGGAGTGTACTGGGTAGGGACTATGGCTACACCTTC.

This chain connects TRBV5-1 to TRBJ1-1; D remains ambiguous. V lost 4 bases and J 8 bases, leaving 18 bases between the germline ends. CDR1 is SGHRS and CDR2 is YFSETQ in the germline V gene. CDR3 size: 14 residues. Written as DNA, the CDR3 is TGCGCCAGCAGCCCCATGGCGCCTCAACCCGAAGCTTTCTTT. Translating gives CASSPMAPQPEAFF.

DNA of the CDR3: TGTGCCAGCAGCGAGGGGGCGCGCCCGACCTACGAGCAGTACTTC. This sequence encodes CASSEGARPTYEQYF. This chain links TRBV7-9 with TRBJ2-7, with 7 bases aligning to TRBD1. The V and J ends lost 5 bases and 2 bases, in that order; junction bases with no gene match: 9. CDR3 length: 15 amino acids. Germline V lookup: CDR1 SEHNR, CDR2 FQNEAQ (reference sequence).

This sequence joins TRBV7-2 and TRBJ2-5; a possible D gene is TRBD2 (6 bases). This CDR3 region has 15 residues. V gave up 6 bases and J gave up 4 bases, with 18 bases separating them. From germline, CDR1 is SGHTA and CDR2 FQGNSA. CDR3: CASSSKWGEGETQYF. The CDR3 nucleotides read TGTGCCAGCAGTTCAAAATGGGGGGAAGGAGAGACCCAGTACTTC.

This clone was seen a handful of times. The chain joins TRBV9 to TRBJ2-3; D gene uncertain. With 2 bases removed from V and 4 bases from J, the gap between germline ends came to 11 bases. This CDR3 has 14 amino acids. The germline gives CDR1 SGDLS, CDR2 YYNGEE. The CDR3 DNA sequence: TGTGCCAGCAGCGTGGGTGGTTACGCAGATACGCAGTATTTT. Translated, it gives CASSVGGYADTQYF.

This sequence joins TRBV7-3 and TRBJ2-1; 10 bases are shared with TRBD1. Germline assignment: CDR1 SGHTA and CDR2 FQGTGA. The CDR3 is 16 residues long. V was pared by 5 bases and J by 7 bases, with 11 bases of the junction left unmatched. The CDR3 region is CASSLRGTGVFNEQFF. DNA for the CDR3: TGTGCCAGCAGCCTGCGGGGGACAGGGGTTTTTAATGAGCAGTTCTTC.

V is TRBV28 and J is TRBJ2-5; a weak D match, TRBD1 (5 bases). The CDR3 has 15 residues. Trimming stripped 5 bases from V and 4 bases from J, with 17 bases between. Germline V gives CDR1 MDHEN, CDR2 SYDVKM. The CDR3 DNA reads TGTGCCAGCAGTAGCACGGGCCGCCAGGGAGAGACCCAGTACTTC. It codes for CASSSTGRQGETQYF. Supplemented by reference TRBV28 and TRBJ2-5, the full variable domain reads DVKVTQSSRYLVKRTGEKVFLECVQDMDHENMFWYRQDPGLGLRLIYFSYDVKMKEKGDIPEGYSVSREKKERFSLILESASTNQTSMYLCASSSTGRQGETQYFGPGTRLLVL.

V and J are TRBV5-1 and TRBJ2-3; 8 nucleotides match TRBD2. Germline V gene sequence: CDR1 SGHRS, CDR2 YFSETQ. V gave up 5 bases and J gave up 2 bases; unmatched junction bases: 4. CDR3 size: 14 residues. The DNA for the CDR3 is TGCGCCAGCAGGAGACTAGCGTCCACAGATACGCAGTATTTT. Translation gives CASRRLASTDTQYF.

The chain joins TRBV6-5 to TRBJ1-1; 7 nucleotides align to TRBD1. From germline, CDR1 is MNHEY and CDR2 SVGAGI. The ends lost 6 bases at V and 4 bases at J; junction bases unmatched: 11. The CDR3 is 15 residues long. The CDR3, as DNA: TGTGCCAGCAGCCCCGAGAGACAGGGTGTCACTGAAGCTTTCTTT. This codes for CASSPERQGVTEAFF.

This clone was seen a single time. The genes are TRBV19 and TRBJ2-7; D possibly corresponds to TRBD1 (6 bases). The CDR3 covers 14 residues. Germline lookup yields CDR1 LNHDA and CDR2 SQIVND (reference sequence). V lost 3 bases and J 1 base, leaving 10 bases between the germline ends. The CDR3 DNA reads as TGTGCCAGTAGTATCGGGACACATTCCTACGAGCAGTACTTC. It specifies CASSIGTHSYEQYF.

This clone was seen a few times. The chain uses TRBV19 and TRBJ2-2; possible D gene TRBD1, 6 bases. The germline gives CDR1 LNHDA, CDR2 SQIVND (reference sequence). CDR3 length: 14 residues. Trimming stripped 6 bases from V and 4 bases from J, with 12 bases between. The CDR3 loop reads CASSHLGATGELFF. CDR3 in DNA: TGTGCCAGTAGCCACCTGGGGGCCACCGGGGAGCTGTTTTTT.